This is a list of T cell receptor beta chains from one sample in a study of regulatory T cells in long-lasting Graves disease. TCRdb reprocessed the multiplex PCR reads via MiXCR and lists one record per CDR3 protein. The sample holds under 250,000 distinct CDR3 sequences, 20% to 25% seen once. Sequenced material: peripheral blood mononuclear cells (PBMCs), taken at new diagnosis, from a patient treated with antithyroid drugs. Receptor source: a female donor with Graves disease. Each CDR3 is given with its conserved first and last residue. D genes are given only for firm matches. Clone sizes are given selectively: once, few, many, or a class where the clone is expanded.

CDR3nt,CDR3aa,v_gene,abundance,len,d_gene,j_gene
TGTGCCAGCAGCTTAGCAGTGAAATCGTCTAGCGGGAGCTACGAGCAGTACTTC,CASSLAVKSSSGSYEQYF,TRBV7-6,many,18,TRBD2,TRBJ2-7
TGCAGTGCTAGAAAGTTGCGGGAGTACGGCACAGATACGCAGTATTTT,CSARKLREYGTDTQYF,TRBV20-1,-,16,TRBD2,TRBJ2-3
TGTGCCAGCACTGCCGGGACAAACAACTACAATGAGCAGTTCTTC,CASTAGTNNYNEQFF,TRBV2,many,15,-,TRBJ2-1
TGTGCCAGCAGCAAACATCGGGAGGGCCTTTTTAACACCGGGGAGCTGTTTTTT,CASSKHREGLFNTGELFF,TRBV7-2,many,18,TRBD2,TRBJ2-2
TGCGCCAGCAGCCAAGACCCAGGTCAGAGACAGCCCCAGCATTTT,CASSQDPGQRQPQHF,TRBV4-1,few,15,-,TRBJ1-5
TGTGCCAGCAGCTTGTACGGGGATCGGGAGACCCAGTACTTC,CASSLYGDRETQYF,TRBV5-6,many,14,-,TRBJ2-5
TGTGCCAGCAGACCGGGGGGTAGTTACAATGAGCAGTTCTTC,CASRPGGSYNEQFF,TRBV6-2/TRBV6-3,many,14,TRBD2,TRBJ2-1
TGTGCCAGCAGCCCGATCTGGACTAGCGGCGAAAGTGAGCAGTTCTTC,CASSPIWTSGESEQFF,TRBV5-6,many,16,TRBD2,TRBJ2-1
TGTGCCAGCAGTTCGCCAGGGGGGATGAACACTGAAGCTTTCTTT,CASSSPGGMNTEAFF,TRBV27,many,15,TRBD1,TRBJ1-1
TGTGCCAGTAACAGCATGGGGTGGGAGACCCAGTACTTC,CASNSMGWETQYF,TRBV28,many,13,-,TRBJ2-5
TGTGCCAGCAGCTCCTTGATAGATACGCAGTATTTT,CASSSLIDTQYF,TRBV7-9,many,12,-,TRBJ2-3
TGCAGCGTATCCACAGGGGTTGTGTTGAACACTGAAGCTTTCTTT,CSVSTGVVLNTEAFF,TRBV29-1,-,15,TRBD1,TRBJ1-1
TGTGCCAGCAGGACAGGAGTGGGTGAAGCTTTCTTT,CASRTGVGEAFF,TRBV7-9,many,12,-,TRBJ1-1
TGTGCCAGCAGCCAAGATTTCGTTGCAGGAGAAGAGCAGTACTTC,CASSQDFVAGEEQYF,TRBV5-6,few,15,-,TRBJ2-7
TGTGCCAGCTCAGCGGCTAGCGGGGTCGAGCAGTACTTC,CASSAASGVEQYF,TRBV25-1,-,13,TRBD2,TRBJ2-7
TGCGCCAGCAGTCGGACAGGGGGCAAGAATGAGCAGTTCTTC,CASSRTGGKNEQFF,TRBV5-1,many,14,TRBD1,TRBJ2-1
TGTGCCAGCAGCTTAAGAGGACTGGGGACGAAAGAGACCCAGTACTTC,CASSLRGLGTKETQYF,TRBV11-3,many,16,-,TRBJ2-5
TGTGCCAGCAGTTACTCGAGTGAGGGGGGGCCGGAGACCCAGTACTTC,CASSYSSEGGPETQYF,TRBV6-2/TRBV6-3,-,16,-,TRBJ2-5
TGTGCCAGCAGCTTATTGAAGGCGAATGAGCAGTTCTTC,CASSLLKANEQFF,TRBV7-2,many,13,-,TRBJ2-1
TGCAGCGTGTCAAACCGGGACAGGGGATCTGGAAACACCATATATTTT,CSVSNRDRGSGNTIYF,TRBV29-1,many,16,TRBD1,TRBJ1-3
TGTGCCAGCAGCTTACAGACAGGAGATACGCAGTATTTT,CASSLQTGDTQYF,TRBV7-2,many,13,-,TRBJ2-3
TGCGCCAGCAGCTTGCACGTCAGGGGGCGGATTAGTGAGCAGTTCTTC,CASSLHVRGRISEQFF,TRBV5-1,many,16,TRBD1,TRBJ2-1
TGCGCCAGCAGCCCACAGGGGGCGGGTTCCAATGAGCAGTTCTTC,CASSPQGAGSNEQFF,TRBV4-3,many,15,TRBD1,TRBJ2-1
TGTGCCAGCTCACCAAGCTCGCGGACAGGGGGCGCGGGGCAGTTCTTC,CASSPSSRTGGAGQFF,TRBV18,many,16,TRBD1,TRBJ2-1
TGTGCCAGCAGTTCTTTAGCGGGGGCCCAAGAGACCCAGTACTTC,CASSSLAGAQETQYF,TRBV6-2/TRBV6-3,many,15,TRBD2,TRBJ2-5
TGTGCCAGCAGCGTAGGAGGCTTCTCTGGAAACACCATATATTTT,CASSVGGFSGNTIYF,TRBV9,many,15,-,TRBJ1-3
TGTGCCAGCAGTTTAACCGTCCATGAGCAGTTCTTC,CASSLTVHEQFF,TRBV27,many,12,-,TRBJ2-1
TGCAGTGCCGTAGGGGGGGACTGGGGGGAGCTTGAGCAGTTCTTC,CSAVGGDWGELEQFF,TRBV20-1,-,15,-,TRBJ2-1
TGTGCCAGCAGTCCAGGGACAGGGTATGAAAAACTGTTTTTT,CASSPGTGYEKLFF,TRBV12-3/TRBV12-4,many,14,TRBD1,TRBJ1-4
TGTGCCAGCAGCACAGTGATCCGTGAGCAGTTCTTC,CASSTVIREQFF,TRBV7-2,many,12,-,TRBJ2-1
TGCAGTGCTCTCTCGTATCCTAGCGGAGTTTACAATGAGCAGTTCTTC,CSALSYPSGVYNEQFF,TRBV20-1,many,16,TRBD2,TRBJ2-1
TGTGCCAGCAGTCTTAATCAGGACAGGGGTACAGAGACCCAGTACTTC,CASSLNQDRGTETQYF,TRBV4-2,-,16,TRBD1,TRBJ2-5
TGCGCCAGCAGCTTCAGAGGAATTGGCACCGGGGAGCTGTTTTTT,CASSFRGIGTGELFF,TRBV5-1,few,15,-,TRBJ2-2
TGCAGCGTACGAACGGGGGTAACCCCCTCTGGGGCCAACGAGCAGTACTTC,CSVRTGVTPSGANEQYF,TRBV29-1,-,17,-,TRBJ2-7
TGCAGTGCTGTCCTGACTAGCGGGGACCCTTCCTACAATGAGCAGTTCTTC,CSAVLTSGDPSYNEQFF,TRBV20-1,-,17,TRBD2,TRBJ2-1
TGTGCCAGCTCACCGTCCACCTCCACAGCGAGGCGCACTGAAGCTTTCTTT,CASSPSTSTARRTEAFF,TRBV18,-,17,-,TRBJ1-1
TGCAGTGCCTTAAGCGGGTCCACCCAAGAGACCCAGTACTTC,CSALSGSTQETQYF,TRBV20-1,many,14,-,TRBJ2-5
TGTGCCAGCAGCTTTCCCCCCCCAGTCTATGGCTACACCTTC,CASSFPPPVYGYTF,TRBV7-2,-,14,-,TRBJ1-2
TGTGCCAGCAGCCAAAGAGGGGTACTCAATCAGCCCCAGCATTTT,CASSQRGVLNQPQHF,TRBV3-1,many,15,-,TRBJ1-5
TGTGCCAGCAGTATAGCGTCTTGGGAGACCCAGTACTTC,CASSIASWETQYF,TRBV2,many,13,-,TRBJ2-5
TGTGCCAGTAGTATAGATCCTGGGGCCCCGGAAGCTTTCTTT,CASSIDPGAPEAFF,TRBV19,-,14,-,TRBJ1-1
TGTGCCAGCAGCCAAGGGGCTCGGTCACTGATATATTTT,CASSQGARSLIYF,TRBV3-1,many,13,-,TRBJ1-3
TGTGCCAGCAGTGTTTTGAACACTGAAGCTTTCTTT,CASSVLNTEAFF,TRBV2,-,12,-,TRBJ1-1
TGTGCCAGCAGTTCGAGTGACACTGAAGCTCTCTTT,CASSSSDTEALF,TRBV28,once,12,-,TRBJ1-1
TGTGCCAGCACCAGCGGGTATTCGGGTAAAAACATTCAGTACTTC,CASTSGYSGKNIQYF,TRBV6-1,many,15,-,TRBJ2-4